One sample yielded the 13 T cell receptor beta chains listed below, sequenced in a study of T-cell reconstitution after alpha-beta-depleted transplantation in children. For TCRbeta, the library was prepared with unique molecular identifiers. Using its own MiXCR run on the PCR reads, TCRdb lists one record per CDR3 protein. The sample carries fewer than 550,000 distinct CDR3 sequences, roughly 16% recorded once. Sequenced here: PBMCs, mostly from graft donor cells, sampled 360 days after TCRalphabeta/CD19-depleted stem cell transplant. Receptors were obtained from a boy younger than two who had a stem cell transplant for Wiskott-Aldrich syndrome, so the T cells may come from the graft donor.

This clonotype has ten or more counts. V and J are TRBV29-1 and TRBJ2-5, with no clear D. V lost 7 bases and J 3 bases, leaving 12 bases between the germline ends. Germline V gives CDR1 SQVTM, CDR2 ANQGSEA. There are 12 residues in the CDR3. In nucleotides, the CDR3 is TGCAGCGCTCTAGATTTGAAAGAGACCCAGTACTTC. Encoded protein: CSALDLKETQYF.

This clonotype was detected only a few times. The chain joins TRBV12-3 or TRBV12-4 to TRBJ2-7, with 8 bases fitting TRBD1. With 6 bases clipped from V and 6 bases from J, the junction kept 7 bases outside the gene matches. The CDR3 extends over 13 amino acids. CDR3 bases: TGTGCCAGCAGCTACCGGGACAGGACCGAGCAGTACTTC. Translated: CASSYRDRTEQYF.

V usage is TRBV7-9 and J usage is TRBJ1-3; D unclear. The ends were cut back, 3 bases at V and 0 bases at J, with 15 bases in the middle. CDR1 is SEHNR and CDR2 is FQNEAQ in the germline V gene (reference sequence). CDR3 length: 17 residues. Written as DNA, the CDR3 is TGTGCCAGCAGCTTCACTTTTAGAATACCCTCTGGAAACACCATATATTTT. Translated, it gives CASSFTFRIPSGNTIYF.

There are a few counts of this clonotype. The chain uses TRBV7-8 and TRBJ2-1, with a tentative D call TRBD2 (7 bases). The V and J ends lost 3 bases and 4 bases respectively, with 16 bases between them. Per the germline V gene, CDR1 is SGHVS and CDR2 is FQNEAQ. CDR3 size: 16 residues. CDR3 sequence reads: CASSFYSGGMYNEQFF. The CDR3 DNA reads as TGTGCCAGCAGCTTCTATTCGGGGGGCATGTACAATGAGCAGTTCTTC.

There are a few counts of this clonotype. The V call is TRBV10-3, the J call TRBJ2-7; D could derive from TRBD1 or TRBD2 (5 bases each). Trimming took off 2 bases at V and 8 bases at J, with 16 bases between the two ends. The CDR3 totals 14 residues. Germline CDR1 is ENHRY and CDR2 is SYGVKD. The CDR3, as DNA: TGTGCCATCAGTGAGATGATGGTTAAGGGACAGCAGTACTTC. It translates to CAISEMMVKGQQYF.

The chain employs TRBV2 and TRBJ2-5; 10 nucleotides agree with TRBD1. V shed 5 bases and J 3 bases; nucleotides not matched to a gene: 3. From germline, CDR1 is SNHLY and CDR2 FYNNEI. CDR3 length equals 14 residues. The CDR3 region is CASSKDRGEETQYF. The CDR3 bases are TGTGCCAGCAGTAAGGACAGGGGGGAAGAGACCCAGTACTTC.

This clonotype turned up a few times. The conserved closing phenylalanine or tryptophan is absent in this CDR3, likely reflecting a read error. The DNA is omitted, as the CDR3 cannot be located on it reliably, and the CDR3 follows TCRdb's listing. The chain uses TRBV2 and TRBJ2-5. The CDR3 comprises 9 residues, both ends counted. Germline CDR1 is SNHLY and CDR2 is FYNNEI. CDR3 residues: CASSEGARI.

This chain uses TRBV4-3 with TRBJ2-3; D is undetermined. The germline gives CDR1 LGHNA, CDR2 YSLEER. V lost 0 bases and J 3 bases, leaving 13 bases between the germline ends. The CDR3 totals 16 residues. The CDR3 sequence: CASSQDKSSLTDTQYF. DNA of the CDR3: TGCGCCAGCAGCCAAGATAAGTCTAGTTTAACAGATACGCAGTATTTT.

The chain couples TRBV15 to TRBJ2-7, with 8 bases identical to TRBD1. The ends lost 0 bases at V and 4 bases at J; junction bases unmatched: 2. This CDR3 spans 14 amino acids. Germline CDR1 is LNHNV and CDR2 is YYDKDF (reference sequence). Here the CDR3 DNA reads TGTGCCACCAGCAGAGAGACAGGGGCATACGAGCAGTACTTC. It translates to CATSRETGAYEQYF.

This clonotype appeared many times. CDR3 in amino acids: CASSLQGVNTGELFF. Written as DNA, the CDR3 is TGCGCCAGCAGCTTGCAGGGGGTAAACACCGGGGAGCTGTTTTTT. This rearrangement joins TRBV5-1 to TRBJ2-2; TRBD1 aligns across 7 bases. The CDR3 is 15 amino acids. Looked up from germline, CDR1 is SGHRS and CDR2 is YFSETQ. Trimming removed 1 base from V and 2 bases from J; junction bases left unmatched: 2.

This clonotype was observed a handful of times. The rearrangement uses TRBV18 and TRBJ2-5, with a tentative D call TRBD2 (5 bases). Per germline, CDR1 KGHSH and CDR2 LQKENI. This CDR3 comprises 11 residues. V lost 8 bases and J 9 bases, leaving 13 bases between the germline ends. Here the CDR3 reads CASRSGAAQYF. The CDR3, as DNA: TGTGCCAGCAGGAGCGGAGCGGCCCAGTACTTC. The full variable domain, rest sourced from reference TRBV18 and TRBJ2-5, is NAGVMQNPRHLVRRRGQEARLRCSPMKGHSHVYWYRQLPEEGLKFMVYLQKENIIDESGMPKERFSAEFPKEGPSILRIQQVVRGDSAAYFCASRSGAAQYFGPGTRLLVL.

The rearrangement uses TRBV6-5 and TRBJ2-3, with 10 bases fitting TRBD1. This CDR3 is built from 16 residues. V lost 0 bases to trimming and J lost 9 bases; unmatched junction nucleotides: 9. The germline gives CDR1 MNHEY, CDR2 SVGAGI. The CDR3 DNA reads TGTGCCAGCAGTTACTCAACGGGACAGGGGACGGTGACGCAGTATTTT. Translated, it gives CASSYSTGQGTVTQYF.

The chain carries TRBV15 and TRBJ2-3; D might be TRBD1 (6 bases). The CDR3 is 18 amino acids. V was clipped by 1 base and J by 2 bases, with 19 bases between them. Germline assignment: CDR1 LNHNV and CDR2 YYDKDF (reference sequence). CDR3 protein: CATSRGEWDKGSTDTQYF. The CDR3 DNA reads as TGTGCCACCAGCAGAGGGGAGTGGGACAAGGGGTCCACAGATACGCAGTATTTT.